This TCR beta chain was sequenced in a study of molecular identifiers for immune sequencing clone quantification. The naive CD8 libraries originated from between about 18,000 and 1,000,000 sorted cells and drew on 10%, 30% or 50% RNA. Regarding this clonotype: No antigen is known for it.

Looked up from germline, CDR1 is SNHLY and CDR2 is FYNNEI. This CDR3 has 14 amino acids. Trimming removed 7 bases from V and 0 bases from J, with 10 bases in between. TCRdb re-called the PCR reads through MiXCR, storing one row per CDR3 protein. Of around 470,000 distinct CDR3 sequences in the sample, roughly 25% were seen once. The study's findings and limits: In cases of identical TCR molecules sharing a barcode, highly expanded clone sizes could be underestimated.

This receptor was identified in a human donor in good health. Some libraries in this study had Jurkat cell RNA spiked in. The sequenced sample consisted of naive CD8+ T cells from blood, with Jurkat cell RNA spiked in. The subset is: FACS-sorted CD8+CD4-CCR7+CD45RA+ naive T cells. The chain uses TRBV2 and TRBJ1-5, with a weak D call TRBD1 (6 bases). CDR3 coding DNA: TGTGCCAGCAAGGCAGGGGATAGCAATCAGCCCCAGCATTTT. It translates to CASKAGDSNQPQHF.